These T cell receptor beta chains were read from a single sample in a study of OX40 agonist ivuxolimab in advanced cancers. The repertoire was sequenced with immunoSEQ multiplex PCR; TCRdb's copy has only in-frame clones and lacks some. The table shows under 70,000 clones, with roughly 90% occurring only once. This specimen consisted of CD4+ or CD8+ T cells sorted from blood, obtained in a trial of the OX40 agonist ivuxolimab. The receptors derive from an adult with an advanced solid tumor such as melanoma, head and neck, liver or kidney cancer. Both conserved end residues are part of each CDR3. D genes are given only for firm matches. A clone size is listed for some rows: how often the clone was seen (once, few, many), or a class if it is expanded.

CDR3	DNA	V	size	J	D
CASSLRTRVRNEQFF	TGTGCCAGCAGCTTGAGGACAAGGGTAAGGAATGAGCAGTTCTTC	TRBV11-3	.	TRBJ2-1	.
CASTTRQGHEQYF	TGTGCCAGCACCACTAGACAGGGCCACGAGCAGTACTTC	TRBV7-9	once	TRBJ2-7	TRBD1
CASSQRQGSNSPLHF	TGTGCCAGCAGCCAAAGACAGGGGTCTAATTCACCCCTCCACTTT	TRBV7-2	.	TRBJ1-6	TRBD1
CASSFRRGVETQYF	TGTGCCAGCAGCTTCCGGAGAGGGGTGGAGACCCAGTACTTC	TRBV11-3	.	TRBJ2-5	.
CASSLIPGQLKNIQYF	TGTGCCAGCAGTTTAATACCGGGACAGTTGAAAAACATTCAGTACTTC	TRBV2	.	TRBJ2-4	TRBD1
CASSVVSMNTEAFF	TGTGCCAGCAGCGTAGTTAGCATGAACACTGAAGCTTTCTTT	TRBV9	.	TRBJ1-1	.
CASSLQPGPETQYF	TGCGCCAGCAGCTTACAACCCGGGCCAGAGACCCAGTACTTC	TRBV5-1	.	TRBJ2-5	.
CASSQDLEWRLAGFLQYF	TGCGCCAGCAGCCAAGATCTTGAGTGGAGACTAGCGGGGTTTTTGCAGTACTTC	TRBV4-1	.	TRBJ2-7	TRBD2
CASSPTVGELFF	TGTGCCAGCAGCCCGACTGTCGGGGAGCTGTTTTTT	TRBV9	few	TRBJ2-2	.
CASSPPPGGNDEQFF	TGTGCCAGCAGCCCCCCCCCGGGGGGTAATGATGAGCAGTTCTTC	TRBV9	.	TRBJ2-1	TRBD2
CASSLTIGGVSTQYF	TGTGCCAGCAGCTTAACGATCGGGGGTGTATCTACGCAGTATTTT	TRBV7-3	.	TRBJ2-3	.
CASSVTEYGYTF	TGCGCCAGCAGCGTTACAGAGTACGGCTACACCTTC	TRBV5-1	many	TRBJ1-2	.
CASSSGTVATQETQYF	TGTGCCAGCAGCTCGGGGACAGTAGCCACCCAAGAGACCCAGTACTTC	TRBV5-4	.	TRBJ2-5	TRBD1
CASSEGQGAGEQYF	TGCGCCAGCAGCGAGGGACAGGGGGCGGGCGAGCAGTACTTC	TRBV5-1	.	TRBJ2-7	TRBD1
CASAPRRDVNPYGYTF	TGTGCCAGCGCCCCCCGCCGGGACGTAAATCCCTATGGCTACACCTTC	TRBV25-1	.	TRBJ1-2	.
CASSQDSRALSSYNEQFF	TGTGCCAGCAGCCAAGATTCTAGAGCCTTAAGCTCCTACAATGAGCAGTTCTTC	TRBV14	few	TRBJ2-1	.
CASSQPAGGANVLTF	TGCGCCAGCAGCCAACCGGCGGGTGGGGCCAACGTCCTGACTTTC	TRBV4-1	once	TRBJ2-6	.
CASSLGGKDYEQYF	TGTGCCAGCAGCTTAGGAGGGAAAGACTACGAGCAGTACTTC	TRBV7-2	.	TRBJ2-7	.
CATMTGRNTGELFF	TGTGCCACCATGACAGGGCGGAACACCGGGGAGCTGTTTTTT	TRBV15	.	TRBJ2-2	TRBD1
CASARDRGFETQYF	TGTGCCAGTGCTAGGGACAGGGGGTTTGAGACCCAGTACTTC	TRBV19	.	TRBJ2-5	TRBD1
CATNGREKLFF	TGTGCCACCAACGGGAGGGAAAAACTGTTTTTT	TRBV28	.	TRBJ1-4	.
CASSLVDYGYTF	TGTGCCAGCAGCTTAGTCGACTATGGCTACACCTTC	TRBV7-8	.	TRBJ1-2	.
CASSFSYQGAAYNEQFF	TGCGCCAGCAGCTTCAGCTACCAGGGGGCAGCCTACAATGAGCAGTTCTTC	TRBV5-1	.	TRBJ2-1	TRBD1
CASSLVGFGGSPLHF	TGTGCCAGCAGCTTAGTCGGATTCGGGGGATCACCCCTCCACTTT	TRBV7-2	few	TRBJ1-6	.
CASSLGGLETQYF	TGTGCCAGCAGTTTAGGGGGGTTGGAGACCCAGTACTTC	TRBV28	.	TRBJ2-5	.
CASSPGTGYTGELFF	TGTGCCAGTAGCCCCGGGACAGGGTACACCGGGGAGCTGTTTTTT	TRBV19	.	TRBJ2-2	TRBD1
CASSLHPTTMDGYTF	TGTGCCAGCAGCTTACATCCGACCACTATGGATGGCTACACCTTC	TRBV5-4	.	TRBJ1-2	.
CASSGDQQVGLALHF	TGTGCCAGCAGTGGGGATCAGCAGGTCGGTTTGGCCCTCCACTTT	TRBV25-1	.	TRBJ1-6	.
CASSTQGSTDTQYF	TGTGCCAGTAGTACACAGGGAAGCACAGATACGCAGTATTTT	TRBV19	few	TRBJ2-3	.
CSVEEVGNGYTF	TGCAGCGTTGAAGAAGTGGGGAACGGCTACACCTTC	TRBV29-1	.	TRBJ1-2	.
CASSFGTGERAFF	TGTGCCAGCAGTTTCGGGACAGGGGAACGAGCTTTCTTT	TRBV25-1	.	TRBJ1-1	TRBD1
CASSPSGVEVAFF	TGTGCCAGCAGCCCTTCGGGGGTGGAAGTAGCTTTCTTT	TRBV11-1	.	TRBJ1-1	.
CASSQFSGNTIYF	TGTGCCAGCAGCCAATTCTCTGGAAACACCATATATTTT	TRBV4-2	.	TRBJ1-3	.
CASSEAGDHEKLFF	TGTGCCAGCAGTGAAGCAGGGGACCACGAAAAACTGTTTTTT	TRBV25-1	once	TRBJ1-4	.
CASSPWDNSPLHF	TGTGCCAGCAGCCCTTGGGACAATTCACCCCTCCACTTT	TRBV7-6	.	TRBJ1-6	.
CASSLRGTGVNEQFF	TGTGCCAGCAGCTTGCGAGGGACAGGGGTGAATGAGCAGTTCTTC	TRBV11-3	.	TRBJ2-1	TRBD1
CSAAGSSYEQYF	TGCAGCGCGGCGGGCAGCTCCTACGAGCAGTACTTC	TRBV29-1	.	TRBJ2-7	.
CASSLGPAYEKLFF	TGTGCCAGCAGCTTAGGACCGGCCTATGAAAAACTGTTTTTT	TRBV11-3	.	TRBJ1-4	.
CASSPSDGYGYTF	TGTGCCAGCTCACCCTCGGACGGCTATGGCTACACCTTC	TRBV18	.	TRBJ1-2	.
CASSLARPPTDTQYF	TGTGCCAGCAGCTTAGCGCGTCCTCCCACAGATACGCAGTATTTT	TRBV7-2	.	TRBJ2-3	.
CASSPGTASSPLHF	TGTGCCAGCAGTCCCGGGACAGCCTCCTCACCCCTCCACTTT	TRBV7-2	.	TRBJ1-6	TRBD1
CASSYGGQGKNEQFF	TGTGCCAGCAGTTACGGAGGCCAAGGGAAAAATGAGCAGTTCTTC	TRBV6-5	few	TRBJ2-1	.
CASSPTNRGVLSYNEQFF	TGTGCCAGCTCACCGACGAACAGGGGCGTCCTCTCCTACAATGAGCAGTTCTTC	TRBV18	.	TRBJ2-1	TRBD1
CASTWTGPGNTIYF	TGTGCCAGCACTTGGACAGGGCCCGGAAACACCATATATTTT	TRBV2	.	TRBJ1-3	TRBD1
CASSFRGRRETQYF	TGTGCCAGCAGCTTCAGGGGCCGGAGGGAGACCCAGTACTTC	TRBV11-2	.	TRBJ2-5	.
CASSSQNQPQHF	TGTGCCAGCAGCTCCCAGAATCAGCCCCAGCATTTT	TRBV7-2	.	TRBJ1-5	.
CASSPGTGGSGNTIYF	TGTGCCAGCTCACCCGGGACAGGGGGATCTGGAAACACCATATATTTT	TRBV18	.	TRBJ1-3	TRBD1
CASRLQGVGTEAFF	TGTGCCAGCAGGCTCCAGGGGGTAGGGACTGAAGCTTTCTTT	TRBV6-5	once	TRBJ1-1	TRBD1
CASSVLAGSYNEQFF	TGTGCCAGCAGTGTGTTAGCGGGGAGTTACAATGAGCAGTTCTTC	TRBV6-4	.	TRBJ2-1	TRBD2
CASSQILADEQFF	TGTGCCAGCAGTCAGATTCTAGCTGATGAGCAGTTCTTC	TRBV7-6	.	TRBJ2-1	.